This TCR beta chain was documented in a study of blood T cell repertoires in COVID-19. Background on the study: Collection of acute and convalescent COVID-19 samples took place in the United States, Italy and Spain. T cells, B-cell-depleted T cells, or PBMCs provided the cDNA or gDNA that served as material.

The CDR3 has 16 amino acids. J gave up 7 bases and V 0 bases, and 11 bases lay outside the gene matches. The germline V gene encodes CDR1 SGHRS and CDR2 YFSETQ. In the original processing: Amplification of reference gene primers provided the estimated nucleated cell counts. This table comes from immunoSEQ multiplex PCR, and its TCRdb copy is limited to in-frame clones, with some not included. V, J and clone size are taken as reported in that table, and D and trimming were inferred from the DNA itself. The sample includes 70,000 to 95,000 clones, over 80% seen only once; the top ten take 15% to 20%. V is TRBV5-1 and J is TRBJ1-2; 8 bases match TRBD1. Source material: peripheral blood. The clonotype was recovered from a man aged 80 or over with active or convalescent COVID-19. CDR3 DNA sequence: TGCGCCAGCAGCTTGGTTGGGCAGGGGGCTATCTCTGGCTACACCTTC. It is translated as CASSLVGQGAISGYTF.